These 4 T cell receptor beta chains were all obtained from the same sample, sequenced in a study of breast tumors, draining lymph nodes, adjacent tissues. The lymph nodes were axillary draining lymph nodes from breast cancer patients. TCRdb independently ran MiXCR on the multiplex PCR reads; one entry per CDR3 protein. Altogether approximately 140,000 distinct CDR3 sequences are present, approximately 32% being singletons, with the ten largest covering about 2.5%. Material: axillary lymph node tissue. The receptors were sampled from a female donor with breast cancer. Some clones in this sample may be carry-over from other donors' samples.

Turning to this clonotype: A read error may produce the germline difference seen at one junction end. The CDR3 DNA sequence: TGCGCCGGCAGCCAAGGTCTAAGTGAGCAGTTCTTC. Its protein product is CAGSQGLSEQFF. The rearrangement joins TRBV4-3 to TRBJ2-1; D is unclear. The CDR3 is 12 amino acids. Germline loops: CDR1 LGHNA, CDR2 YSLEER.

Turning to this clonotype: The conserved final phenylalanine or tryptophan is absent from the CDR3, which likely points to a read error. The limits of the CDR3 on the DNA are not certain, so only TCRdb's listed CDR3 is given. This chain links TRBV4-2 with TRBJ2-5; the table's D gene call, TRBD2, was not cross checked with the DNA. Germline assignment: CDR1 LGHNA and CDR2 YNFKEQ. Ends included, the CDR3 has 9 residues. This CDR3 reads CASSQERTS.

This clonotype was counted at least ten times. The rearrangement links TRBV7-8 to TRBJ1-2; tentatively, D is TRBD1 (6 bases). Deletions cut 1 base from V and 4 bases from J, with 10 bases between. From germline, CDR1 is SGHVS and CDR2 FQNEAQ. The CDR3 covers 14 residues. Here the CDR3 DNA reads TGTGCCAGCAGCTTAGTGGGGGGGGCCTATGGCTACACCTTC. This codes for CASSLVGGAYGYTF.

This chain joins TRBV15 and TRBJ2-1; a possible D gene is TRBD1 (6 bases). The CDR3 runs 13 residues. V gave up 4 bases and J gave up 8 bases, with 12 bases separating them. Germline V lookup: CDR1 LNHNV, CDR2 YYDKDF (reference sequence). CDR3 region: CATSNRALDEQFF. The CDR3 bases are TGTGCCACCAGCAACAGGGCATTGGATGAGCAGTTCTTC.